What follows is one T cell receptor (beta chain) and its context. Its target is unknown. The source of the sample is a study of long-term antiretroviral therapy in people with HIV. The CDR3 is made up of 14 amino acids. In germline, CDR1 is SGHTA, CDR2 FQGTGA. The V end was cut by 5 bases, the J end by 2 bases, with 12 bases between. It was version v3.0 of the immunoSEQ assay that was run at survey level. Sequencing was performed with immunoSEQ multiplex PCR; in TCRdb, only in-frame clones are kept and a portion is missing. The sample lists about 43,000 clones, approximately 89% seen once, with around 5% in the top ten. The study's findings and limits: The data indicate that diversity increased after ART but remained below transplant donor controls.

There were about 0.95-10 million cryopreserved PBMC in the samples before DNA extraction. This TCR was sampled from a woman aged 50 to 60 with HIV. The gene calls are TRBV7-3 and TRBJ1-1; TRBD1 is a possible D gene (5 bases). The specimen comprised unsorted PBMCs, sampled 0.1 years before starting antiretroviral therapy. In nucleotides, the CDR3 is TGTGCCAGCAGCCCGGCGGGGGGAAACACTGAAGCTTTCTTT. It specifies CASSPAGGNTEAFF.